This paragraph reports one T cell receptor (beta chain). The clone's antigen remains unknown. No quality values exist for individual bases; no much larger clone is one base distant. The immunoSEQ Assay, a bias-controlled multiplex PCR, was used to amplify TCRbeta CDR3 regions from genomic DNA. The authors' analysis ran thus. Nucleated cell counts per sample were estimated from amplification of reference gene primers within the assay. To quantify the absolute abundance of each unique TCRbeta CDR3 rearrangement, sequence reads were collapsed and filtered. For each sample, productive Simpson clonality was calculated as the square root of Simpson's diversity index across productive rearrangements. Entries here come from immuneACCESS through TCRdb and include only in-frame sequences with V and J called. Some clones fail to appear in such tables; in the studies checked, an unresolved V gene covers under half of the shortfall, and the cause of the remainder is unknown. Clone size and V and J calls were adopted from that table, with D and trimming inferred from the DNA. The sample records approximately 250,000 clones, 85% to 90% of which are singletons. Roughly 3.9% of the sample belongs to the ten largest clones.

In the prospective study, participants were about 18 to 100 years old, resided in about two dozen geographic areas of the United States, and were enrolled through a virtual design. Cohort assignment in the prospective study relied on participant-reported clinical history from a screening survey and a study questionnaire. In the prospective study, whole blood, serum and a nasopharyngeal or oropharyngeal swab were collected from each participant by mobile phlebotomists. Participants in the prospective study had the option to provide additional blood draws and questionnaires over an approximately two-month period. Prospective study blood samples were shipped either frozen or at room temperature before DNA extraction. The germline V gene (reference sequence) sets CDR1 to SEHNR and CDR2 to FQNEAQ. V and J lose 5 bases and 5 bases, and a span of 20 bases separates them. Including the terminal cysteine and phenylalanine, the CDR3 comprises 16 residues. Of the read, only the CDR3 DNA is kept; its 48 bases are in frame from base 1.

This entry comes from a study of blood T cell repertoires in COVID-19 (dated by TCRdb to about 2020). About the investigation overall: Samples covering the acute and convalescent phases of COVID-19 were provided by collaborators in the United States, Italy and Spain. The repertoires were made available in a free public database intended to serve as a resource for research on the immune response to SARS-CoV-2. The prospective study material was composed of cDNA or gDNA derived from T cells, B-cell-depleted T cells, or PBMCs. Samples were obtained from the ongoing ImmuneRACE study (first 160 participants) and from 1,254 subjects provided by 6 global collaborators. HLA class I and class II types, where available, came from metadata supplied by the sample provider rather than from assay-based typing. Subjects who had been exposed to COVID-19, were actively infected with it, or had recovered from it provided the deeply sampled blood TCRbeta repertoires that made up the dataset. A de-identified subject ID, COVID-19 status, age in years and sex were almost always included in the sample metadata.

Overall study results and their limits: The quantity of clinical and demographic metadata differed by source and by participant and was supplied without curation.

This clonotype was sampled from a woman aged 30 to 39 with acute COVID-19. Sequencing was carried out using PBMCs or T cells enriched from blood (not recorded which). The rearrangement combines TRBV7-9 with TRBJ2-3; a weak D assignment points to TRBD2 (6 bases agree). CDR3 sequence: CASSLAEGSDRDTQYF. The bases are TGTGCCAGCAGCCTCGCGGAGGGCTCGGATCGAGATACGCAGTATTTT.